One sample yielded the 31 T cell receptor beta chains listed below, sequenced in a study of beta chain features in type 1 diabetes. Of the isolated RNA, all was reverse transcribed, and so the sequenced material was expressed TCRB transcripts. Produced via immunoSEQ multiplex PCR; TCRdb's table is partial and in-frame only. The sample includes approximately 150,000 clones, about 9.4% of them seen just once. Material: naive CD4+ T cells from blood. The origin of the receptors is a man aged 18 to 29 in good health.

This chain links TRBV7-2 with TRBJ1-5, with 8 positions matching TRBD1. CDR1 is SGHTA and CDR2 is FQGNSA in the germline V gene. Germline trimming cut 5 bases from V and 2 bases from J; bases unmatched to any gene: 2. CDR3 length equals 14 residues. Here the CDR3 reads CASSQDRGNQPQHF. The CDR3 bases are TGTGCCAGCAGCCAGGACAGGGGCAATCAGCCCCAGCATTTT.

This clone has just a few counts. CDR3 protein: CASSPPGLAFAGELFF. The CDR3 DNA reads as TGTGCCAGCTCACCTCCGGGACTAGCTTTCGCCGGGGAGCTGTTTTTT. This chain connects TRBV18 to TRBJ2-2, with 9 nucleotides matching TRBD2. The junction had 8 bases not matched to a gene; V was cut back by 3 bases and J by 6 bases. This CDR3 is 16 amino acids long. Germline V gene lookup returns CDR1 KGHSH and CDR2 LQKENI.

This clone was seen many times. V usage is TRBV29-1 and J usage is TRBJ1-1; the D gene is possibly TRBD1 (5 bases). V shed 6 bases and J shed 6 bases, with 11 bases lying between them. Germline CDR1 SQVTM, CDR2 ANQGSEA. The CDR3 has 11 amino acids. CDR3 bases: TGCAGCGTCCACAGGACATCTGAAGCTTTCTTT. Protein: CSVHRTSEAFF.

The chain carries TRBV30 and TRBJ1-3; no clear D. This CDR3 contains 13 residues. Germline CDR1 is GTSNPN and CDR2 is SVGIG (reference sequence). V dropped 3 bases and J dropped 1 base, with 7 bases sitting between them. The CDR3 nucleotides are TGTGCCTGGAGATCGCGTTCTGGAAACACCATATATTTT. Protein: CAWRSRSGNTIYF.

The rearrangement uses TRBV6-5 and TRBJ1-4; possibly TRBD1 for D (5 bases). This CDR3 comprises 14 residues. Germline CDR1 is MNHEY and CDR2 is SVGAGI. Between the trimmed V and J ends, which lost 8 bases and 6 bases, there was a span of 16 bases. For the CDR3, the DNA is TGTGCCAGCTCCGAAGCCGGGGGGTATGAAAAACTGTTTTTT. Translating it yields CASSEAGGYEKLFF.

This chain connects TRBV5-1 to TRBJ2-5; 10 nucleotides align to TRBD2. With V trimmed by 3 bases and J by 4 bases, 3 bases remained unmatched. This CDR3 comprises 14 residues. Germline assignment: CDR1 SGHRS and CDR2 YFSETQ. CDR3 amino acids: CASSSLAGVETQYF. In DNA, the CDR3 is TGCGCCAGCAGCTCTCTAGCGGGGGTAGAGACCCAGTACTTC.

This clone was picked up a small number of times. The chain joins TRBV5-4 to TRBJ2-7; 9 bases are shared with TRBD1. The CDR3 covers 15 residues. CDR1 SGHNT and CDR2 YYREEE come from the germline V gene (reference sequence). The trim removed 4 bases at V and 4 bases at J, leaving 9 bases unmatched. The CDR3 nucleotides read TGTGCCAGCAGCGAGGGACAGGGCTCAGGGTACGAGCAGTACTTC. Protein: CASSEGQGSGYEQYF.

CDR3 region: CASSRSGTFSLYEQYF. The CDR3 nucleotides are TGTGCCAGTAGCCGGTCCGGGACTTTTTCACTGTACGAGCAGTACTTC. The chain uses TRBV19 and TRBJ2-7; the D gene is possibly TRBD2 (6 bases). The germline V and J ends were trimmed by 6 bases and 4 bases, with 22 bases remaining between them. Germline CDR1 is LNHDA and CDR2 is SQIVND (reference sequence). This CDR3 is built from 16 residues.

The CDR3 region is CASSPDRERGYTF. Here the CDR3 DNA reads TGTGCCAGCTCACCAGACAGGGAGAGAGGCTACACCTTC. The V gene is TRBV18, the J gene TRBJ1-2; the match to TRBD1 covers 7 bases. The junction had 5 bases not matched to a gene; V was cut back by 2 bases and J by 8 bases. Germline values: CDR1 KGHSH, CDR2 LQKENI. CDR3 size: 13 residues.

V and J are TRBV28 and TRBJ2-7; 8 bases agree with TRBD1. Germline CDR1 and CDR2: MDHEN and SYDVKM. J gave up 2 bases and V 3 bases, and 12 bases lay outside the gene matches. There are 17 residues in the CDR3. CDR3 nucleotide sequence: TGTGCCAGCAGTTTGTTTCAGGGGGCAGGGGACACCTACGAGCAGTACTTC. It specifies CASSLFQGAGDTYEQYF.

This clone was recorded many times. This chain connects TRBV4-2 to TRBJ2-7; 11 nucleotides align to TRBD2. The V gene's germline CDR1 is LGHNA and CDR2 YNFKEQ. CDR3 size: 16 residues. V was pared by 0 bases and J by 4 bases, with 5 bases of the junction left unmatched. The CDR3 DNA follows: TGTGCCAGCAGCCAAGATGCGGCTAGCGGGGGGTACGAGCAGTACTTC. Its translation: CASSQDAASGGYEQYF.

J is TRBJ2-3 and V is TRBV28, with 10 nucleotides matching TRBD2. This CDR3 spans 16 amino acids. CDR1 is MDHEN and CDR2 is SYDVKM in the germline V gene. V shed 4 bases, J shed 2 bases, and the junction held 6 bases outside the gene matches. CDR3 DNA sequence: TGTGCCAGCAGTTCCCCTAGCGGGGGTACCACAGATACGCAGTATTTT. This gives the protein CASSSPSGGTTDTQYF. The full variable domain, with the rest looked up from reference TRBV28 and TRBJ2-3, is DVKVTQSSRYLVKRTGEKVFLECVQDMDHENMFWYRQDPGLGLRLIYFSYDVKMKEKGDIPEGYSVSREKKERFSLILESASTNQTSMYLCASSSPSGGTTDTQYFGPGTRLTVL.

This clone was counted ten times or more. The chain carries TRBV6-6 and TRBJ1-6; tentatively, D is TRBD1 (6 bases). V was cut by 6 bases and J by 8 bases, with 8 bases left in between. The germline V gene encodes CDR1 MNHNY and CDR2 SVGAGI (reference sequence). This CDR3 spans 12 amino acids. CDR3 sequence (DNA): TGTGCCAGCAGCCCAGGGGATTCACCCCTCCACTTT. Translating gives CASSPGDSPLHF.

This clone occurred a few times. The rearrangement joins TRBV7-3 to TRBJ2-1; weak D call: TRBD1 (6 bases). Germline V CDR1 and CDR2: SGHTA, FQGTGA. This CDR3 has 16 amino acids. V was shortened by 5 bases and J by 2 bases, with 16 bases between the two germline ends. The CDR3 sequence is CASSTKKDSAYNEQFF. For the CDR3, the DNA is TGTGCCAGCAGCACCAAAAAGGACAGTGCCTACAATGAGCAGTTCTTC. Complete variable domain (other parts from reference TRBV7-3 and TRBJ2-1): GAGVSQTPSNKVTEKGKYVELRCDPISGHTALYWYRQSLGQGPEFLIYFQGTGAADDSGLPNDRFFAVRPEGSVSTLKIQRTERGDSAVYLCASSTKKDSAYNEQFFGPGTRLTVL.

This clone was counted between two and nine times. J is TRBJ2-5 and V is TRBV7-8, with D tentatively TRBD2 (6 bases). The ends were cut back, 8 bases at V and 0 bases at J, with 10 bases in the middle. The CDR3 contains 13 residues. Germline CDR1 reads SGHVS; CDR2 reads FQNEAQ. CDR3 loop: CASLAGYQETQYF. CDR3 nucleotides: TGTGCCAGCTTGGCGGGGTACCAAGAGACCCAGTACTTC.

The rearrangement links TRBV7-2 to TRBJ1-2; TRBD1 matches at 7 bases. Germline CDR1 is SGHTA and CDR2 is FQGNSA. CDR3 length: 14 residues. After removal of 2 bases from V and 5 bases from J, the junction contained 5 bases not matched to a gene. CDR3 loop: CASSLIPGGYGYTF. CDR3 sequence (DNA): TGTGCCAGCAGCTTAATTCCAGGGGGGTATGGCTACACCTTC.

The sample holds a few counts of this clone. The J gene is TRBJ2-5, the V gene TRBV7-6; a possible D gene is TRBD2 (5 bases). The DNA end lines up better with TRBJ2-7; the J call may be wrong. CDR1 and CDR2 from the germline V gene are SGHVS and FNYEAQ. The length of the CDR3 is 14 residues. CDR3 DNA sequence: TGTGCCAGCAGCCCCCGTGAGGGCAGTTACGAGCAGTACTTC. Its translation: CASSPREGSYEQYF.

Concerning this clone itself: It is likely a read error, because the conserved phenylalanine at the end of the CDR3 is missing. This sequence joins TRBV27 and TRBJ2-4; 8 positions agree with TRBD2. In germline, CDR1 is MNHEY, CDR2 SMNVEV (reference sequence). This CDR3 region has 16 residues. V lost 4 bases and J lost 0; bases outside the gene matches: 5. The CDR3 nucleotides read TGTGCCAGCAGTTCCCGGGGGGGACTAGCCAAAAACATTCAGTACTTA. It translates to CASSSRGGLAKNIQYL.

The chain employs TRBV7-9 and TRBJ2-1; 11 bases match TRBD2. This CDR3 contains 17 residues. Germline values: CDR1 SEHNR, CDR2 FQNEAQ (reference sequence). The junction had 9 bases not matched to a gene; V was cut back by 1 base and J by 7 bases. The CDR3 reads CASSLGPLAGGRNEQFF. The CDR3 DNA reads as TGTGCCAGCAGCTTAGGGCCCCTAGCGGGGGGCCGAAATGAGCAGTTCTTC.

A few counts support this clone. CDR3 in DNA: TGTGCCTGGGCAGGCCGTCTCCGAGAAAAACTGTTTTTT. Amino acid sequence: CAWAGRLREKLFF. This chain connects TRBV30 to TRBJ1-4, with D hard to call. V lost 5 bases and J lost 8, with 15 bases in between. CDR1 and CDR2 from the germline V gene are GTSNPN and SVGIG (reference sequence). This CDR3 comprises 13 residues. The variable domain in full, completed from reference TRBV30 and TRBJ1-4, reads SQTIHQWPATLVQPVGSPLSLECTVEGTSNPNLYWYRQAAGRGLQLLFYSVGIGQISSEVPQNLSASRPQDRQFILSSKKLLLSDSGFYLCAWAGRLREKLFFGSGTQLSVL.

This clone has just a few counts. The chain combines TRBV2 with TRBJ2-1; 8 bases are a match to TRBD1. After removal of 6 bases from V and 4 bases from J, the junction contained 11 bases not matched to a gene. The CDR3 loop spans 16 amino acids. Germline CDR1 SNHLY, CDR2 FYNNEI. The CDR3 sequence: CASRFRTGTGYNEQFF. The DNA of the CDR3 is TGTGCCAGCAGGTTTCGTACGGGGACAGGTTACAATGAGCAGTTCTTC. The variable domain in full, with the rest retrieved from reference TRBV2 and TRBJ2-1, is EPEVTQTPSHQVTQMGQEVILRCVPISNHLYFYWYRQILGQKVEFLVSFYNNEISEKSEIFDDQFSVERPDGSNFTLKIRSTKLEDSAMYFCASRFRTGTGYNEQFFGPGTRLTVL.

The V gene is TRBV11-3, the J gene TRBJ2-7; a weak D match, TRBD2 (7 bases). CDR3 length: 14 residues. V lost 5 bases, J lost 4 bases, and 15 bases lay in between. The germline V gene has CDR1 SGHNT and CDR2 YENEEA. Here the CDR3 reads CASSRGAVGYEQYF. The CDR3 bases are TGTGCCAGCAGCCGGGGGGCAGTCGGGTACGAGCAGTACTTC.

The gene calls are TRBV27 and TRBJ1-6, with 10 bases that match TRBD1. Looked up from germline, CDR1 is MNHEY and CDR2 is SMNVEV (reference sequence). This CDR3 has 16 residues. Unmatched junction bases numbered 5, after V lost 0 bases and J lost 9 bases. The CDR3 DNA sequence: TGTGCCAGCAGTTTATCGAAGGGGACAGGGGTTTCACCCCTCCACTTT. Translating gives CASSLSKGTGVSPLHF.

The chain carries TRBV5-1 and TRBJ2-1; D might be TRBD1 (6 bases). Germline V CDR1 and CDR2: SGHRS, YFSETQ. Trimming shortened V by 4 bases and J by 7 bases, and 12 bases separated the two germline ends. The CDR3 covers 13 residues. The CDR3 coding sequence is TGCGCCAGCAGCGGAGCACAGGGAAATGAGCAGTTCTTC. It encodes CASSGAQGNEQFF.

This chain joins TRBV6-5 and TRBJ2-7, with D possibly TRBD1 on 5 matching bases. Germline V gene lookup returns CDR1 MNHEY and CDR2 SVGAGI. This CDR3 has 14 residues. V lost 0 bases, J lost 1 base, and 7 bases lay in between. DNA of the CDR3: TGTGCCAGCAGTTACTCCCGACAGTCCTACGAGCAGTACTTC. Residues: CASSYSRQSYEQYF.

This clone was counted only a few times. This CDR3 is CASSPPLPANYGYTF. As DNA, the CDR3 is TGTGCCAGCTCACCACCCCTCCCAGCGAACTATGGCTACACCTTC. V is TRBV18 and J is TRBJ1-2; D remains unclear. The V end lost 0 bases, the J end lost 2 bases, and 10 bases lay between the germline ends. CDR3 length equals 15 residues. Per the germline V gene, CDR1 is KGHSH and CDR2 is LQKENI.

This clone came up a few times. The V gene is TRBV14, the J gene TRBJ1-2; D not resolved. The CDR3 has 15 residues. V lost 1 base and J lost 6, with 15 bases in between. Looked up from germline, CDR1 is SGHDN and CDR2 is FVKESK. The chain's CDR3 is CASSQATTGRDGYTF. As DNA, the CDR3 is TGTGCCAGCAGCCAAGCTACTACGGGTCGGGATGGCTACACCTTC.

In its sample, this clone was seen a few times. The rearrangement joins TRBV7-2 to TRBJ1-2; D is unclear. From germline, CDR1 is SGHTA and CDR2 FQGNSA. The CDR3 runs 13 residues. With 3 bases removed from V and 7 bases from J, the gap between germline ends came to 12 bases. The CDR3 region is CASSFGPEGGYTF. CDR3 coding DNA: TGTGCCAGCAGCTTTGGCCCCGAGGGTGGCTACACCTTC.

The chain couples TRBV18 to TRBJ2-2, with TRBD1 as a possible D gene (6 bases). The germline gives CDR1 KGHSH, CDR2 LQKENI. The CDR3 is 14 amino acids. V was cut by 7 bases and J by 6 bases, with 15 bases left in between. CDR3 sequence (DNA): TGTGCCAGCTGTCCGCAGGGGCAGGCCGGGGAGCTGTTTTTT. Translated: CASCPQGQAGELFF.

J is TRBJ2-7 and V is TRBV7-2, with 10 positions matching TRBD2. Germline V gene data show CDR1 as SGHTA and CDR2 as FQGNSA. This CDR3 spans 13 amino acids. After removal of 7 bases from V and 7 bases from J, the junction contained 7 bases not matched to a gene. CDR3 amino acids: CASTPSGGGEQYF. The CDR3 region has the DNA TGTGCCAGCACCCCTAGCGGGGGTGGAGAGCAGTACTTC.

CDR3: CASSYSGQYSRFF. The CDR3 coding sequence is TGTGCCAGCAGTTACTCGGGACAGTACTCTCGGTTCTTC. V is TRBV6-5 and J is TRBJ2-1; 7 positions agree with TRBD1. With V trimmed by 0 bases and J by 15 bases, 8 bases remained unmatched. Germline V gene data show CDR1 as MNHEY and CDR2 as SVGAGI. CDR3 length equals 13 residues.